The 28 T cell receptor beta chains below were found in one sample sequenced in a study of cytomegalovirus exposure and HLA in healthy donors. Amplification used 60 Vbeta primers and 13 Jbeta primers. The table came from immunoSEQ multiplex PCR; TCRdb's copy has only in-frame clones and leaves some out. In the table there are around 170,000 clones, roughly 80% of which are singletons. Sequencing was carried out using PBMCs. The receptors originated from a man aged 55 to 70 in good health and CMV-seronegative.

This sequence joins TRBV6-5 and TRBJ1-1; possible D gene TRBD1, 5 bases. CDR3 length: 14 amino acids. Germline assignment: CDR1 MNHEY and CDR2 SVGAGI. Between the trimmed V and J ends, which lost 0 bases and 4 bases, there was a span of 9 bases. CDR3 in amino acids: CASSYSGGSTEAFF. The CDR3 DNA sequence: TGTGCCAGCAGTTACTCGGGGGGATCCACTGAAGCTTTCTTT.

J is TRBJ2-5 and V is TRBV5-4, with D possibly TRBD1 on 6 matching bases. From germline, CDR1 is SGHNT and CDR2 YYREEE (reference sequence). The length of the CDR3 is 15 residues. Trimming left V 0 bases short and J 4 bases short, with 13 bases between. In DNA, the CDR3 is TGTGCCAGCAGCTTGGACCAGGGGCGAGGAGAGACCCAGTACTTC. Translation gives CASSLDQGRGETQYF.

V gene TRBV5-4 combines with J gene TRBJ2-7, with 10 bases fitting TRBD1. The CDR3 loop spans 16 amino acids. The ends lost 0 bases at V and 3 bases at J; junction bases unmatched: 6. Germline assignment: CDR1 SGHNT and CDR2 YYREEE (reference sequence). CDR3 protein: CASSLDLGTGDYEQYF. The CDR3 DNA reads as TGTGCCAGCAGCTTGGATTTGGGGACAGGGGACTACGAGCAGTACTTC.

This clone was seen a handful of times. This rearrangement joins TRBV10-3 to TRBJ2-3, with D possibly matching TRBD1 (5 bases). V lost 2 bases and J lost 0, with 6 bases in between. This CDR3 contains 14 residues. Germline CDR1 and CDR2: ENHRY and SYGVKD. CDR3 region: CAISEQGSTDTQYF. The CDR3 region has the DNA TGTGCCATCAGTGAGCAGGGTAGCACAGATACGCAGTATTTT.

This rearrangement joins TRBV2 to TRBJ2-1, with 9 bases matching TRBD1. Germline V gene lookup returns CDR1 SNHLY and CDR2 FYNNEI. This CDR3 contains 13 residues. The junction had 2 bases not matched to a gene; V was cut back by 4 bases and J by 7 bases. The CDR3 sequence is CASSVTGGNEQFF. The CDR3 DNA reads TGTGCCAGCAGTGTGACAGGGGGAAATGAGCAGTTCTTC.

The rearrangement links TRBV9 to TRBJ2-3; D not resolved. Per germline, CDR1 SGDLS and CDR2 YYNGEE. This CDR3 is built from 14 residues. V lost 3 bases, J lost 0 bases, and 8 bases lay in between. In nucleotides, the CDR3 is TGTGCCAGCAGCGAGGAGACTAGCACAGATACGCAGTATTTT. Translating gives CASSEETSTDTQYF.

A note on this clone: The same CDR3 is also encoded by other DNA sequences in this sample. The chain links TRBV6-6 to TRBJ1-1; D perhaps matches TRBD1 (6 bases). Germline lookup yields CDR1 MNHNY and CDR2 SVGAGI (reference sequence). With 0 bases removed from V and 4 bases from J, the gap between germline ends came to 9 bases. The CDR3 is 14 amino acids. The CDR3 bases are TGTGCCAGCAGTTACTCGGGGGGGCTCACTGAAGCTTTCTTT. Translated: CASSYSGGLTEAFF.

CDR3 in DNA: TGCGCCAGCAACCGGCGGGGGGACATAAACACCGGGGAGCTGTTTTTT. The encoded protein is CASNRRGDINTGELFF. This chain uses TRBV5-1 with TRBJ2-2, with 8 bases fitting TRBD2. Trimming at V came to 6 bases and at J to 2 bases, leaving 9 bases not matched to a gene. The CDR3 is 16 amino acids. Germline V gives CDR1 SGHRS, CDR2 YFSETQ.

The J gene is TRBJ2-1, the V gene TRBV2, with TRBD2 identical over 11 bases. Trimming cost V 8 bases and J 4 bases; bases outside gene matches: 4. Germline CDR1 and CDR2: SNHLY and FYNNEI. The length of the CDR3 is 14 residues. CDR3: CASPLAGGYNEQFF. CDR3 sequence (DNA): TGTGCCAGCCCCCTAGCGGGGGGATACAATGAGCAGTTCTTC.

This clone was seen only once. V is TRBV9 and J is TRBJ2-6; 9 bases are a match to TRBD1. Germline V gives CDR1 SGDLS, CDR2 YYNGEE. There are 18 residues in the CDR3. V was pared by 4 bases and J by 1 base, with 9 bases of the junction left unmatched. DNA for the CDR3: TGTGCCAGCAGCCGCCGGGACAGGGATTTTTCTGGGGCCAACGTCCTGACTTTC. It translates to CASSRRDRDFSGANVLTF.

The chain combines TRBV5-5 with TRBJ1-4, with 11 bases fitting TRBD1. Germline trimming cut 4 bases from V and 4 bases from J; bases unmatched to any gene: 6. CDR1 and CDR2 (germline): SGHKS, YYEKEE (reference sequence). The CDR3 runs to 16 residues. The DNA of the CDR3 is TGTGCCAGCAGCAACCCGGGACAGGGGGTTAATGAAAAACTGTTTTTT. Translated, it gives CASSNPGQGVNEKLFF. The whole variable domain, remainder taken from reference TRBV5-5 and TRBJ1-4, is DAGVTQSPTHLIKTRGQQVTLRCSPISGHKSVSWYQQVLGQGPQFIFQYYEKEERGRGNFPDRFSARQFPNYSSELNVNALLLGDSALYLCASSNPGQGVNEKLFFGSGTQLSVL.

This chain uses TRBV6-6 with TRBJ1-2, with D maybe TRBD1 (5 bases). The CDR3 is 14 amino acids. Trimming removed 6 bases from V and 0 bases from J, with 11 bases in between. CDR1 MNHNY and CDR2 SVGAGI come from the germline V gene (reference sequence). The CDR3 DNA follows: TGTGCCAGCAGCTTGACAGTGACTAACTATGGCTACACCTTC. It specifies CASSLTVTNYGYTF.

In this sample, this clone turned up a few times. This rearrangement joins TRBV19 to TRBJ2-2, with 12 nucleotides matching TRBD1. The germline CDR1 and CDR2 sequences are LNHDA and SQIVND (reference sequence). This CDR3 contains 15 residues. V shed 7 bases, J shed 6 bases, and the junction held 6 bases outside the gene matches. CDR3 amino acids: CASIGDRGLSGELFF. The CDR3 coding sequence is TGTGCCAGTATAGGGGACAGGGGGCTGTCCGGGGAGCTGTTTTTT.

The count of this clone is one. The germline gene is not matched at one end of the junction; a read error may be the cause. The chain recombines TRBV10-1 with TRBJ2-1, with 11 bases matching TRBD2. CDR3 length equals 16 residues. Germline V lookup: CDR1 WNHNN, CDR2 SYGVQD (reference sequence). CDR3 protein: CASRLSGGGSHNEQLF. The CDR3 nucleotides are TGCGCCAGCAGACTTAGCGGGGGGGGATCCCACAATGAGCAGCTCTTC.

In its sample, this clone was seen once. This chain joins TRBV9 and TRBJ2-1; no clear D gene. The V and J ends lost 4 bases and 0 bases respectively, with 11 bases between them. CDR3 length: 15 residues. Germline values: CDR1 SGDLS, CDR2 YYNGEE. The CDR3 nucleotides read TGTGCCAGCAGCATGACTCTGAGCTCCTACAATGAGCAGTTCTTC. This codes for CASSMTLSSYNEQFF.

CDR3 sequence reads: CASSFRQGDQPQHF. CDR3 coding DNA: TGTGCCAGCAGTTTTCGACAGGGGGATCAGCCCCAGCATTTT. The rearrangement links TRBV27 to TRBJ1-5, with 9 positions matching TRBD1. The germline gives CDR1 MNHEY, CDR2 SMNVEV (reference sequence). The V and J ends lost 3 bases and 5 bases, in that order; junction bases with no gene match: 2. CDR3 length: 14 residues.

This clone was counted a single time. The junction departs from the called germline gene at one end, perhaps through a read error. The rearrangement joins TRBV6-1 to TRBJ2-5; TRBD1 aligns across 9 bases. CDR1 is MNHNS and CDR2 is SASEGT in the germline V gene. The CDR3 has 15 amino acids. This chain's CDR3 is CASREGQGNRETQYF. The CDR3 bases are TGTGCCAGCAGGGAAGGACAGGGGAACAGAGAGACCCAGTACTTC.

The rearrangement uses TRBV19 and TRBJ2-5, with 7 bases matching TRBD2. In germline, CDR1 is LNHDA, CDR2 SQIVND (reference sequence). The CDR3 has 14 residues. With V trimmed by 3 bases and J by 2 bases, 3 bases remained unmatched. The CDR3 sequence: CASSIGTIQETQYF. CDR3 coding DNA: TGTGCCAGTAGTATCGGGACTATACAAGAGACCCAGTACTTC.

The chain uses TRBV28 and TRBJ1-3, with D possibly matching TRBD1 (5 bases). V lost 5 bases, J lost 3 bases, and 14 bases lay in between. CDR1 MDHEN and CDR2 SYDVKM come from the germline V gene. The CDR3 has 15 residues. Here the CDR3 reads CASSPPGEGGNTIYF. The CDR3 bases are TGTGCCAGCAGTCCCCCGGGGGAGGGTGGAAACACCATATATTTT.

The rearrangement uses TRBV10-3 and TRBJ1-1; D call uncertain. Germline assignment: CDR1 ENHRY and CDR2 SYGVKD. The CDR3 has 13 amino acids. With 4 bases removed from V and 4 bases from J, the gap between germline ends came to 10 bases. CDR3: CAISVQTATEAFF. CDR3 nucleotide sequence: TGTGCCATCAGTGTACAGACGGCCACTGAAGCTTTCTTT.

V gene TRBV7-6 combines with J gene TRBJ2-1; 9 bases line up with TRBD2. Germline V gene lookup returns CDR1 SGHVS and CDR2 FNYEAQ. CDR3 length: 16 amino acids. V gave up 3 bases and J gave up 3 bases; unmatched junction bases: 6. The CDR3 coding sequence is TGTGCCAGCAGCTTCCGAATACTAGCGGGCTACAATGAGCAGTTCTTC. It yields the protein CASSFRILAGYNEQFF.

This clone came up a few times. V gene TRBV5-4 combines with J gene TRBJ2-7; 12 nucleotides align to TRBD1. Germline loops: CDR1 SGHNT, CDR2 YYREEE (reference sequence). This CDR3 comprises 17 residues. With 2 bases clipped from V and 5 bases from J, the junction kept 11 bases outside the gene matches. CDR3 in amino acids: CASSLPSPGTGGNEQYF. The DNA for the CDR3 is TGTGCCAGCAGCTTACCGTCTCCCGGGACAGGGGGCAACGAGCAGTACTTC. Full variable domain (missing parts from reference TRBV5-4 and TRBJ2-7): ETGVTQSPTHLIKTRGQQVTLRCSSQSGHNTVSWYQQALGQGPQFIFQYYREEENGRGNFPPRFSGLQFPNYSSELNVNALELDDSALYLCASSLPSPGTGGNEQYFGPGTRLTVT.

The rearrangement uses TRBV6-6 and TRBJ1-1; D not resolved. The germline CDR1 and CDR2 sequences are MNHNY and SVGAGI (reference sequence). The CDR3 is 16 residues long. V shed 2 bases and J shed 1 base, with 14 bases lying between them. The CDR3 coding sequence is TGTGCCAGCAGTTACGATGGCAGAACGTCGAACACTGAAGCTTTCTTT. Its protein product is CASSYDGRTSNTEAFF.

This clone has just a few counts. The CDR3, as DNA: TGTGCCAGTAGTCGAACAGGGGAGAGGATGAACACTGAAGCTTTCTTT. Translated: CASSRTGERMNTEAFF. The chain links TRBV19 to TRBJ1-1, with 7 bases aligning to TRBD1. The CDR3 is 16 residues long. The germline CDR1 and CDR2 sequences are LNHDA and SQIVND (reference sequence). Germline trimming cut 5 bases from V and 0 bases from J; bases unmatched to any gene: 9.

This sequence joins TRBV10-2 and TRBJ2-2, with TRBD1 identical over 7 bases. Unmatched junction bases numbered 2, after V lost 4 bases and J lost 6 bases. The CDR3 is 13 residues long. CDR1 is WSHSY, CDR2 SAAADI, per germline. CDR3 DNA: TGCGCCAGCAGTGTGAGGGGGCCCGGGGAGCTGTTTTTT. Protein product: CASSVRGPGELFF.

This clone was seen a few times. J is TRBJ2-7 and V is TRBV5-1; 7 nucleotides line up with TRBD1. Germline V lookup: CDR1 SGHRS, CDR2 YFSETQ. The CDR3 runs 16 residues. V was pared by 0 bases and J by 3 bases, with 9 bases of the junction left unmatched. DNA of the CDR3: TGCGCCAGCAGCTTGGAGGCGGCGGCAGGGGGCTACGAGCAGTACTTC. It translates to CASSLEAAAGGYEQYF. The whole variable domain, remainder taken from reference TRBV5-1 and TRBJ2-7, is KAGVTQTPRYLIKTRGQQVTLSCSPISGHRSVSWYQQTPGQGLQFLFEYFSETQRNKGNFPGRFSGRQFSNSRSEMNVSTLELGDSALYLCASSLEAAAGGYEQYFGPGTRLTVT.

The rearrangement uses TRBV27 and TRBJ1-2; tentatively, D is TRBD1 (5 bases). V dropped 5 bases and J dropped 5 bases, with 12 bases sitting between them. The CDR3 has 13 amino acids. Germline CDR1 is MNHEY and CDR2 is SMNVEV (reference sequence). CDR3 region: CASSPFREYGYTF. In nucleotides, the CDR3 is TGTGCCAGCAGTCCCTTCAGGGAATATGGCTACACCTTC.

This rearrangement joins TRBV19 to TRBJ2-2, with TRBD2 matching over 11 bases. J gave up 6 bases and V 8 bases, and 8 bases lay outside the gene matches. The germline CDR1 and CDR2 sequences are LNHDA and SQIVND (reference sequence). The CDR3 runs to 15 residues. This CDR3 reads CASGLAGGRAGELFF. DNA for the CDR3: TGTGCCAGTGGGTTAGCGGGAGGGAGGGCCGGGGAGCTGTTTTTT.